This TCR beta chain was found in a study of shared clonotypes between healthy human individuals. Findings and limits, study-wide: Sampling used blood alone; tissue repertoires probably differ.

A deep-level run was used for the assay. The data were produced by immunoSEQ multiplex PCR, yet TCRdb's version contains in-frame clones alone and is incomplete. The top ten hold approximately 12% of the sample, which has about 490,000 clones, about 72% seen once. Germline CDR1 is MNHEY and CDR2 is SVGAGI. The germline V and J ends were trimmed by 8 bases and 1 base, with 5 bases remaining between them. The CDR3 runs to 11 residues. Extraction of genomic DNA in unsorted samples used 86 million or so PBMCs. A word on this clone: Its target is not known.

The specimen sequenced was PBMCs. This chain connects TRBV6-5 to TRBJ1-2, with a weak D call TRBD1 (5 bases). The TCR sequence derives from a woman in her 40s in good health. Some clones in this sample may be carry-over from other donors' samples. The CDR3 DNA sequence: TGTGCCAGCGGGGGTAACTATGGCTACACCTTC. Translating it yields CASGGNYGYTF.